A single sample gave rise to the 21 T cell receptor beta chains below, sequenced in a study of T cell clonality in common variable immunodeficiency. The table came from immunoSEQ multiplex PCR; TCRdb's copy has only in-frame clones and leaves some out. The record shows some 40,000 clones for this sample, with no singletons present. The sample was peripheral blood mononuclear cells. These receptors came from a person aged 18 to 75 in good health.

This clone was seen ten or more times. The read terminates 3 residues ahead of where the CDR3 ends, so the germline J gene completes it. V and J are TRBV5-4 and TRBJ1-1; possible D gene TRBD1, 6 bases. The V gene's germline CDR1 is SGHNT and CDR2 YYREEE (reference sequence). V lost 5 bases to trimming and J lost 4 bases, with 12 bases between them. CDR3 length equals 13 residues. The CDR3 bases that were read are TGTGCCAGCAGGCAGGGGATGTTCACTGAA. This sequence encodes CASRQGMFTE. The whole CDR3 protein reads CASRQGMFTEAFF.

This clone was counted at least ten times. The read ends 3 residues early relative to the CDR3; the germline J gene fills the gap. The genes are TRBV20-1 and TRBJ1-1; D is uncertain. CDR3 length equals 13 residues. In germline, CDR1 is DFQATT, CDR2 SNEGSKA (reference sequence). CDR3 DNA, as far as it was read: TGCAGTGCTAGAGTCGGCGGGCCGACGACA. It specifies CSARVGGPTT. In full, the CDR3 is CSARVGGPTTAFF.

This clone was detected many times. The read terminates 3 residues ahead of where the CDR3 ends, so the germline J gene completes it. The V gene is TRBV19, the J gene TRBJ1-3, with no clear D. CDR1 is LNHDA and CDR2 is SQIVND in the germline V gene (reference sequence). Trimming stripped 9 bases from V and 0 bases from J, with 12 bases between. CDR3 length equals 14 residues. The CDR3 is CASFFGFSGNTIYF. The DNA read from the CDR3 is TGTGCCAGCTTCTTCGGGTTCTCTGGAAACACC.

This clone came up a few times. The CDR3 is cut off 3 residues early in the read; its end comes from the germline J gene. The chain joins TRBV5-1 to TRBJ2-1, with D possibly matching TRBD1 (5 bases). Trimming took off 4 bases at V and 6 bases at J, with 20 bases between the two ends. Germline V gene data show CDR1 as SGHRS and CDR2 as YFSETQ. The CDR3 sequence is 16 residues long. CDR3 sequence: CASSPSRDRPINEQFF. The CDR3 bases that were read are TGCGCCAGCAGCCCCTCCCGAGACAGACCGATCAATGAG.

At least ten counts were recorded for this clone. The read ends 3 residues shy of where the CDR3 ends; the end is completed using the germline J gene. The chain couples TRBV29-1 to TRBJ1-1; maybe TRBD1 (5 bases). This CDR3 has 12 amino acids. Germline assignment: CDR1 SQVTM and CDR2 ANQGSEA. The germline V and J ends were trimmed by 7 bases and 5 bases, with 14 bases remaining between them. The CDR3 spells CSAPSGGTEAFF. The part of the CDR3 DNA that was read is TGCAGCGCCCCAAGCGGGGGGACTGAA.

This clone was detected many times. The missing CDR3 end, 3 residues past where the read stops, is filled in from the germline J gene. The rearrangement links TRBV28 to TRBJ2-2, with D possibly TRBD2 on 5 matching bases. With 10 bases removed from V and 4 bases from J, the gap between germline ends came to 13 bases. CDR3 size: 13 residues. Germline V CDR1 and CDR2: MDHEN, SYDVKM. The CDR3 bases that were read are TGTGCCACCATACGGGGATCCACCGGGGAG. Translation gives CATIRGSTGE. The entire CDR3 is CATIRGSTGELFF.

This clone was seen at least ten times. The sequenced fragment ends 3 residues before the CDR3 boundary, so the rest is inferred from the germline J gene. V usage is TRBV20-1 and J usage is TRBJ1-2; D is ambiguous. V lost 7 bases and J lost 4, with 7 bases in between. This CDR3 region has 10 residues. CDR1 and CDR2 from the germline V gene are DFQATT and SNEGSKA (reference sequence). The covered CDR3 bases are TGCAGTGATAACGGCTATGGC. Translating it yields CSDNGYG. The entire CDR3 protein is CSDNGYGYTF.

In its sample, this clone was seen many times. Read coverage stops 3 residues before the CDR3 terminus; the germline J gene supplies the remainder. The V and J genes are TRBV7-2 and TRBJ1-5; D remains ambiguous. Trimming left V 4 bases short and J 3 bases short, with 7 bases between. Germline loops: CDR1 SGHTA, CDR2 FQGNSA. The CDR3 is 13 amino acids. CDR3 DNA, as far as it was read: TGTGCCAGCAGCTCCTACGACAATCAGCCC. Translating it yields CASSSYDNQP. The entire CDR3 is CASSSYDNQPQHF.

This clone was seen ten or more times. A read error may account for a junction end that differs from germline. The read terminates 3 residues ahead of where the CDR3 ends, so the germline J gene completes it. The rearrangement uses TRBV11-3 and TRBJ2-7, with 12 bases matching TRBD1. Per germline, CDR1 SGHNT and CDR2 YENEEA. The CDR3 is 15 amino acids. The CDR3 here is CASSPGTGGSHEQYF. The DNA read from the CDR3 is TGTGCCAGCAGCCCTGGGACAGGGGGCTCCCACGAG.

This clone was seen ten or more times. The CDR3: CASSTGQGRNYGYTF. The DNA read from the CDR3 is TGTGCCAGCAGCACCGGACAGGGGAGGAACTATGGC. The chain couples TRBV7-2 to TRBJ1-2, with 9 bases identical to TRBD1. The sequenced fragment ends 3 residues before the CDR3 boundary, so the rest is inferred from the germline J gene. The CDR3 has 15 residues. J gave up 2 bases and V 5 bases, and 6 bases lay outside the gene matches. The germline V gene has CDR1 SGHTA and CDR2 FQGNSA.

This clone was recorded many times. The sequenced fragment ends 3 residues before the CDR3 boundary, so the rest is inferred from the germline J gene. The chain couples TRBV11-3 to TRBJ1-1, with 9 bases that match TRBD1. Germline trimming cut 5 bases from V and 5 bases from J; bases unmatched to any gene: 9. Germline CDR1 is SGHNT and CDR2 is YENEEA. This CDR3 region has 15 residues. CDR3: CASSPRQGGRTEAFF. The covered CDR3 bases are TGTGCCAGCAGCCCCCGACAGGGGGGAAGAACTGAA.

This clone was detected many times. The read falls 3 residues short of the CDR3 end, and the missing part is taken from the germline J gene. V gene TRBV7-9 combines with J gene TRBJ2-5; 7 bases agree with TRBD1. The CDR3 runs 15 residues. Germline trimming cut 5 bases from V and 5 bases from J; bases unmatched to any gene: 11. Germline CDR1 SEHNR, CDR2 FQNEAQ (reference sequence). Partial CDR3 DNA: TGTGCCAGCAGCCCACAGGGGAGTATCGCGGAGACC. It codes for CASSPQGSIAET. The CDR3 reads in full as CASSPQGSIAETQYF. The variable domain in full, with the rest retrieved from reference TRBV7-9 and TRBJ2-5, is DTGVSQNPRHKITKRGQNVTFRCDPISEHNRLYWYRQTLGQGPEFLTYFQNEAQLEKSRLLSDRFSAERPKGSFSTLEIQRTEQGDSAMYLCASSPQGSIAETQYFGPGTRLLVL.

Concerning this clone itself: The missing CDR3 end, 3 residues past where the read stops, is filled in from the germline J gene. The V call is TRBV19, the J call TRBJ2-4; D may be TRBD1 (5 bases). Germline V gives CDR1 LNHDA, CDR2 SQIVND (reference sequence). The CDR3 extends over 11 amino acids. This chain's CDR3 is CASSSRDGQYF. The CDR3 DNA, read in part, is TGTGCCAGTAGCTCCAGGGATGGT.

In its sample, this clone was seen many times. The sequenced fragment ends 3 residues before the CDR3 boundary, so the rest is inferred from the germline J gene. The chain has TRBV11-3 and TRBJ1-3, with D hard to call. Between the trimmed V and J ends, which lost 6 bases and 0 bases, there was a span of 6 bases. This CDR3 is 13 amino acids long. Germline CDR1 reads SGHNT; CDR2 reads YENEEA. The sequenced part of the CDR3 DNA is TGTGCCAGCAGAATCCACTCTGGAAACACC. Its translation: CASRIHSGNT. The full CDR3 sequence reads CASRIHSGNTIYF.

There are many counts of this clone. The sequenced fragment ends 3 residues before the CDR3 boundary, so the rest is inferred from the germline J gene. This chain links TRBV11-2 with TRBJ1-1; D unclear. V was clipped by 1 base and J by 0 bases, with 9 bases between them. Germline assignment: CDR1 SGHAT and CDR2 FQNNGV. This CDR3 is 15 amino acids long. The CDR3 loop reads CASSLGPVMNTEAFF. The sequenced part of the CDR3 DNA is TGTGCCAGCAGCTTAGGCCCAGTGATGAACACTGAA.

This clone was found many times. The read stops 3 residues short of the end of the CDR3; the missing end is completed from the germline J gene. V gene TRBV24-1 combines with J gene TRBJ2-3, with 8 bases identical to TRBD2. Germline-derived CDR1 and CDR2 are KGHDR and SFDVKD. This CDR3 contains 18 residues. The junction had 12 bases not matched to a gene; V was cut back by 4 bases and J by 1 base. The CDR3 sequence: CATSDLTPAGGGTDTQYF. The CDR3 bases that were read are TGTGCCACCAGTGACCTAACCCCTGCGGGGGGTGGCACAGATACG.

This clone has at least ten counts. The CDR3 end falls 3 residues outside the read, so it is completed with the germline J gene. The chain is built from TRBV7-8 and TRBJ2-1, with 7 bases aligning to TRBD1. CDR3 length: 18 amino acids. CDR1 is SGHVS and CDR2 is FQNEAQ in the germline V gene. Unmatched junction bases numbered 12, after V lost 1 base and J lost 3 bases. Incomplete CDR3 DNA: TGTGCCAGCAGCTTAGTTCTCCGGGGACAGACACTCTACAATGAG. It specifies CASSLVLRGQTLYNE. The full CDR3 protein reads CASSLVLRGQTLYNEQFF.

This clone was recorded many times. The read ends 3 residues shy of where the CDR3 ends; the end is completed using the germline J gene. The rearrangement joins TRBV19 to TRBJ1-6; perhaps TRBD1 as D (5 bases). Germline V CDR1 and CDR2: LNHDA, SQIVND (reference sequence). The length of the CDR3 is 16 residues. The ends were cut back, 2 bases at V and 0 bases at J, with 8 bases in the middle. This chain's CDR3 is CASSIQGSSYNSPLHF. CDR3 bases read: TGTGCCAGTAGTATACAGGGATCCTCCTATAATTCACCC.

This clone was seen many times. The sequenced fragment ends 3 residues before the CDR3 boundary, so the rest is inferred from the germline J gene. This rearrangement joins TRBV13 to TRBJ2-7, with 10 bases identical to TRBD2. CDR3 size: 14 residues. V was clipped by 5 bases and J by 2 bases; unmatched bases: 3. Germline assignment: CDR1 PRHDT and CDR2 FYEKMQ (reference sequence). The CDR3 reads CASSASGGAYEQYF. Incomplete CDR3 DNA: TGTGCCAGCAGCGCCAGCGGGGGGGCCTACGAG. Variable domain in full (rest from reference TRBV13 and TRBJ2-7): AAGVIQSPRHLIKEKRETATLKCYPIPRHDTVYWYQQGPGQDPQFLISFYEKMQSDKGSIPDRFSAQQFSDYHSELNMSSLELGDSALYFCASSASGGAYEQYFGPGTRLTVT.

This clone appeared many times. Partial CDR3 DNA: TGTGCCAGCAGTCCACAGGGTCCGAACACCGGGGAG. As protein: CASSPQGPNTGE. The entire CDR3 protein reads CASSPQGPNTGELFF. The gene calls are TRBV2 and TRBJ2-2, with a weak D call TRBD1 (6 bases). From the germline J gene comes the end of the CDR3, since the read stops 3 residues before it. Per the germline V gene, CDR1 is SNHLY and CDR2 is FYNNEI. The CDR3 contains 15 residues. With 5 bases removed from V and 0 bases from J, the gap between germline ends came to 10 bases.

This clone was detected many times. The read stops 3 residues short of the end of the CDR3; the missing end is completed from the germline J gene. V and J are TRBV5-1 and TRBJ1-1, with a tentative D call TRBD1 (6 bases). The V end was cut by 5 bases, the J end by 0 bases, with 14 bases between. The CDR3 loop spans 15 amino acids. CDR1 is SGHRS, CDR2 YFSETQ, per germline. The CDR3 here is CASSRGGNMNTEAFF. CDR3 bases read: TGCGCCAGCAGTCGCGGGGGCAACATGAACACTGAA.